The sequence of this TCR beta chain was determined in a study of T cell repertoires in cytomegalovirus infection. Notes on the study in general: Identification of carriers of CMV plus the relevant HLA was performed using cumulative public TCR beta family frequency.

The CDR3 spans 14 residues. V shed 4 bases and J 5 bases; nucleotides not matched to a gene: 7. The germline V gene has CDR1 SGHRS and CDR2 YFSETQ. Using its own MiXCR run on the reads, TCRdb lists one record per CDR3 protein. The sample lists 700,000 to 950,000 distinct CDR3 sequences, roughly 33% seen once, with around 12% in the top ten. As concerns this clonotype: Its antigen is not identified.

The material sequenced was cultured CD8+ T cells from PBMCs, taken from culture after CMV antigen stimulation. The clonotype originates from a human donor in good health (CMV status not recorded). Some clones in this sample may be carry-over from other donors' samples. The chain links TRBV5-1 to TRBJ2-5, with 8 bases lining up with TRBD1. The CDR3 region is CASSDGTGSETQYF. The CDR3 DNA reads TGCGCCAGCAGCGATGGGACAGGTAGCGAGACCCAGTACTTC.